Each of the 17 T cell receptor beta chains below was sequenced from the same sample in a study of beta chain features in type 1 diabetes. TCRB transcripts that were expressed got sequenced, as all of the isolated RNA had been reverse transcribed. Sequencing was performed with immunoSEQ multiplex PCR; in TCRdb, only in-frame clones are kept and a portion is missing. The sample lists more than 30,000 clones; around 60% were seen once. Sequencing input: Tregs from blood. The source of these receptors is a woman under 40 in good health.

This chain links TRBV28 with TRBJ2-1; 11 bases fit TRBD1. Germline V gives CDR1 MDHEN, CDR2 SYDVKM. The V and J ends lost 5 bases and 6 bases, in that order; junction bases with no gene match: 9. This CDR3 contains 16 residues. CDR3 region: CASSKTGTGGINEQFF. The CDR3 nucleotides are TGTGCCAGCAGTAAAACCGGGACAGGGGGTATCAATGAGCAGTTCTTC.

The chain recombines TRBV14 with TRBJ2-1; TRBD2 might be the D (5 bases). CDR1 SGHDN and CDR2 FVKESK come from the germline V gene. Trimming pared 1 base from V and 7 bases from J, leaving 14 bases between. CDR3 length equals 15 residues. This CDR3 is CASSQGQAAVNEQFF. CDR3 bases: TGTGCCAGCAGCCAAGGTCAGGCAGCGGTTAATGAGCAGTTCTTC.

The chain combines TRBV30 with TRBJ1-5, with 9 positions matching TRBD1. J gave up 0 bases and V 2 bases, and 8 bases lay outside the gene matches. The CDR3 spans 17 residues. From germline, CDR1 is GTSNPN and CDR2 SVGIG (reference sequence). CDR3 amino acids: CAWSRDRGEVSNQPQHF. CDR3 DNA sequence: TGTGCCTGGAGTAGAGACAGGGGGGAGGTTAGCAATCAGCCCCAGCATTTT.

V is TRBV5-1 and J is TRBJ2-2; weak D call: TRBD1 (5 bases). V lost 0 bases and J lost 6, with 12 bases in between. The length of the CDR3 is 15 residues. Germline CDR1 is SGHRS and CDR2 is YFSETQ. CDR3 sequence (DNA): TGCGCCAGCAGCTTGGTTATATCCAGGGCCGGGGAGCTGTTTTTT. Protein sequence: CASSLVISRAGELFF. Full variable domain (missing parts from reference TRBV5-1 and TRBJ2-2): KAGVTQTPRYLIKTRGQQVTLSCSPISGHRSVSWYQQTPGQGLQFLFEYFSETQRNKGNFPGRFSGRQFSNSRSEMNVSTLELGDSALYLCASSLVISRAGELFFGEGSRLTVL.

The sample holds a few counts of this clone. V usage is TRBV4-3 and J usage is TRBJ2-7, with 7 bases fitting TRBD1. The CDR3 loop spans 13 amino acids. V lost 4 bases to trimming and J lost 2 bases; unmatched junction nucleotides: 2. The germline CDR1 and CDR2 sequences are LGHNA and YSLEER. DNA for the CDR3: TGCGCCAGCAGCCTCGACAGGGCCTACGAGCAGTACTTC. It yields the protein CASSLDRAYEQYF.

The rearrangement links TRBV10-2 to TRBJ2-7, with TRBD1 identical over 11 bases. Germline V CDR1 and CDR2: WSHSY, SAAADI. Losses at the gene ends were 8 bases for V and 3 bases for J; bases not matched to a gene: 6. The CDR3 runs to 14 residues. The CDR3 DNA reads TGCGCCAGCTGGGACAGGGGGTTAAACTACGAGCAGTACTTC. Translation: CASWDRGLNYEQYF.

Judged by abundance, this clone is medium-sized. J is TRBJ2-5 and V is TRBV7-6; TRBD1 matches 9 bases. V was clipped by 5 bases and J by 5 bases; unmatched bases: 6. In germline, CDR1 is SGHVS, CDR2 FNYEAQ. The CDR3 is made up of 14 amino acids. DNA for the CDR3: TGTGCCAGCAGCCGAGGACAGGGGCTGGAGACCCAGTACTTC. Encoded protein: CASSRGQGLETQYF. Full variable domain (outside the CDR3, taken from reference TRBV7-6 and TRBJ2-5): GAGVSQSPRYKVTKRGQDVALRCDPISGHVSLYWYRQALGQGPEFLTYFNYEAQQDKSGLPNDRFSAERPEGSISTLTIQRTEQRDSAMYRCASSRGQGLETQYFGPGTRLLVL.

V is TRBV7-2 and J is TRBJ2-2; 8 positions agree with TRBD1. The germline V gene encodes CDR1 SGHTA and CDR2 FQGNSA. The CDR3 is made up of 16 amino acids. V gave up 5 bases and J gave up 2 bases; unmatched junction bases: 7. CDR3 nucleotides: TGTGCCAGCAGCCCCTACAGGGGGTTAAACACCGGGGAGCTGTTTTTT. Protein product: CASSPYRGLNTGELFF. Supplemented by reference TRBV7-2 and TRBJ2-2, the full variable domain reads GAGVSQSPSNKVTEKGKDVELRCDPISGHTALYWYRQSLGQGLEFLIYFQGNSAPDKSGLPSDRFSAERTGGSVSTLTIQRTQQEDSAVYLCASSPYRGLNTGELFFGEGSRLTVL.

The chain couples TRBV18 to TRBJ2-3; no definite D call. Between the trimmed V and J ends, which lost 0 bases and 0 bases, there was a span of 10 bases. The germline V gene encodes CDR1 KGHSH and CDR2 LQKENI. The CDR3 sequence is 16 residues long. In DNA, the CDR3 is TGTGCCAGCTCACCACCGAGAACGTTTAGCACAGATACGCAGTATTTT. This translates into CASSPPRTFSTDTQYF.

The chain links TRBV18 to TRBJ1-3; no clear D. This CDR3 is 14 amino acids long. Trimming cost V 3 bases and J 7 bases, with 13 bases left between them. Germline CDR1 reads KGHSH; CDR2 reads LQKENI. Here the CDR3 reads CASSPGGPGNTIYF. The CDR3 region has the DNA TGTGCCAGCTCACCTGGAGGCCCGGGGAACACCATATATTTT.

V usage is TRBV7-8 and J usage is TRBJ1-5; D remains unclear. V was clipped by 2 bases and J by 6 bases, with 8 bases between them. The CDR3 totals 13 residues. Germline CDR1 and CDR2: SGHVS and FQNEAQ. CDR3 amino acids: CASSLTLGQPQHF. DNA of the CDR3: TGTGCCAGCAGCTTAACCCTCGGTCAGCCCCAGCATTTT.

The sample holds a few counts of this clone. J is TRBJ1-1 and V is TRBV29-1, with 8 bases fitting TRBD1. With V trimmed by 6 bases and J by 4 bases, 10 bases remained unmatched. The CDR3 is made up of 14 amino acids. CDR1 and CDR2 from the germline V gene are SQVTM and ANQGSEA. The CDR3 coding sequence is TGCAGCGTCCAACCGGACAGGGCCGGCACTGAAGCTTTCTTT. This encodes CSVQPDRAGTEAFF.

This chain uses TRBV7-8 with TRBJ2-1; D may be TRBD2 (6 bases). The CDR3 length is 16 residues. Trimming took 4 bases from V and 3 from J, leaving 16 bases between them. Germline loops: CDR1 SGHVS, CDR2 FQNEAQ. CDR3 loop: CASSSALAAVYNEQFF. In nucleotides, the CDR3 is TGTGCCAGCAGCTCCGCTTTAGCGGCCGTCTACAATGAGCAGTTCTTC.

The rearrangement joins TRBV7-2 to TRBJ2-7; weak D call: TRBD1 (5 bases). In germline, CDR1 is SGHTA, CDR2 FQGNSA. The CDR3 is made up of 15 amino acids. Trimming took 0 bases from V and 3 from J, leaving 12 bases between them. The CDR3 DNA sequence: TGTGCCAGCAGCTTAGCAGGGGATTTGTACTACGAGCAGTACTTC. Protein product: CASSLAGDLYYEQYF.

The V call is TRBV7-8, the J call TRBJ2-7, with TRBD2 as a possible D gene (5 bases). The CDR3 has 14 amino acids. CDR1 and CDR2 from the germline V gene are SGHVS and FQNEAQ. V lost 4 bases to trimming and J lost 6 bases, with 16 bases between them. The CDR3 reads CASSSYELDVEQYF. CDR3 DNA sequence: TGTGCCAGCAGCTCCTACGAACTAGACGTCGAGCAGTACTTC.

The gene calls are TRBV11-2 and TRBJ2-5, with TRBD2 matching over 7 bases. The J call may be in error: the DNA end matches TRBJ2-7 better. The CDR3 runs 16 residues. The germline V gene has CDR1 SGHAT and CDR2 FQNNGV. The chain's CDR3 is CASSLQSSGNGYEQYF. In DNA form, the CDR3 reads TGTGCCAGCAGCTTACAATCCAGCGGGAACGGCTACGAGCAGTACTTC.

This clone was counted a few times. The rearrangement links TRBV10-3 to TRBJ1-2, with a possible D match to TRBD1 (5 bases). CDR3 length equals 14 residues. The ends were cut back, 4 bases at V and 4 bases at J, with 13 bases in the middle. Germline-derived CDR1 and CDR2 are ENHRY and SYGVKD. The CDR3 sequence is CAISAGERVYGYTF. CDR3 DNA: TGTGCCATCAGTGCGGGGGAAAGGGTCTATGGCTACACCTTC.